Following are 7 T cell receptor beta chains from one sample sequenced in a study of cytomegalovirus exposure and HLA in healthy donors. Clones were read by immunoSEQ multiplex PCR, and TCRdb kept only the in-frame ones, dropping some. The top ten clones hold 2.5% to 3.5% of a sample with 200,000 to 300,000 clones, roughly 91% of them seen once. What was sequenced was PBMCs. The receptors here all came from a woman between 25 and 40 years old in good health and CMV-seronegative.

The chain couples TRBV15 to TRBJ2-1; D is perhaps TRBD2 (6 bases). The CDR3 runs 17 residues. Germline V CDR1 and CDR2: LNHNV, YYDKDF (reference sequence). Deletions cut 0 bases from V and 0 bases from J, with 12 bases between. CDR3 DNA sequence: TGTGCCACCAGCAGAGATGGGGGACTGCTCTCCTACAATGAGCAGTTCTTC. Translated: CATSRDGGLLSYNEQFF.

The chain links TRBV5-1 to TRBJ1-2, with D unresolved. Between the trimmed V and J ends, which lost 0 bases and 5 bases, there was a span of 11 bases. The CDR3 spans 14 residues. Germline CDR1 SGHRS, CDR2 YFSETQ. DNA of the CDR3: TGCGCCAGCAGCTTGGGATCGTTGCCTTATGGCTACACCTTC. Its protein is CASSLGSLPYGYTF.

Only one count was recorded for this clone. This chain connects TRBV7-9 to TRBJ1-4, with D hard to call. The V gene lost 10 bases and the J gene lost 8 bases, with 20 bases spanning the gap. The length of the CDR3 is 14 residues. Germline CDR1 SEHNR, CDR2 FQNEAQ (reference sequence). Here the CDR3 DNA reads TGTGCCACGGATCGTCCGAGCTCGCGGGAAAAACTGTTTTTT. Its translation is CATDRPSSREKLFF.

J is TRBJ2-7 and V is TRBV9; D perhaps matches TRBD1 (6 bases). The CDR3 consists of 14 residues. Looked up from germline, CDR1 is SGDLS and CDR2 is YYNGEE. V was pared by 4 bases and J by 0 bases, with 11 bases between. CDR3 bases: TGTGCCAGCAGCCTTGGACAGACCTCCTACGAGCAGTACTTC. This translates into CASSLGQTSYEQYF.

This clone was detected only once. The genes are TRBV7-2 and TRBJ1-2; D may be TRBD1 (6 bases). This CDR3 spans 15 amino acids. CDR1 is SGHTA, CDR2 FQGNSA, per germline. V was cut by 0 bases and J by 4 bases, with 12 bases left in between. The CDR3 loop reads CASSLAGRGSYGYTF. DNA for the CDR3: TGTGCCAGCAGCTTAGCCGGCAGGGGCTCCTATGGCTACACCTTC.

The chain uses TRBV15 and TRBJ2-2; 7 bases match TRBD1. J lost 0 bases, V lost 8 bases, and 3 bases had no gene match. From germline, CDR1 is LNHNV and CDR2 YYDKDF (reference sequence). There are 14 residues in the CDR3. The CDR3 spells CATRGQANTGELFF. The CDR3 DNA sequence: TGTGCCACCCGCGGACAGGCGAACACCGGGGAGCTGTTTTTT.

The chain carries TRBV6-5 and TRBJ1-2; D unresolved. CDR1 is MNHEY, CDR2 SVGAGI, per germline. V dropped 4 bases and J dropped 6 bases, with 12 bases sitting between them. CDR3 size: 13 residues. CDR3 protein: CASSLVQNDGYTF. CDR3 coding DNA: TGTGCCAGCAGTTTAGTACAGAATGATGGCTACACCTTC.